Presented here are 22 T cell receptor beta chains from one specimen sequenced in a study of neoadjuvant anti-PD-1 for oral cavity cancer. The table came from immunoSEQ multiplex PCR; TCRdb's copy has only in-frame clones and leaves some out. The sample includes about 81,000 clones, 84% seen only once; the top ten take 3% to 3.5%. The sequencing here drew on PBMCs, taken before nivolumab (anti-PD-1) treatment. The receptors shown here come from a person aged 35 to 85 with oral cavity squamous cell carcinoma.

This chain uses TRBV10-3 with TRBJ1-5, with D tentatively TRBD1 (5 bases). The V gene's germline CDR1 is ENHRY and CDR2 SYGVKD. V was trimmed by 6 bases and J by 1 base, leaving 10 bases between them. The CDR3 consists of 14 residues. The CDR3 region is CAIRGPGSNQPQHF. The CDR3 DNA follows: TGTGCCATCAGGGGGCCGGGGAGCAATCAGCCCCAGCATTTT.

This clone was recorded only once. V usage is TRBV5-6 and J usage is TRBJ2-7; the D gene could be TRBD1 or TRBD2 (6 bases each). The ends were cut back, 0 bases at V and 8 bases at J, with 12 bases in the middle. Germline V gene data show CDR1 as SGHDT and CDR2 as YYEEEE. The CDR3 has 13 amino acids. The CDR3 nucleotides read TGTGCCAGCAGCTTGGCGGGGGCTTACAAGCAGTACTTC. This codes for CASSLAGAYKQYF.

This clone was observed a few times. This sequence joins TRBV10-3 and TRBJ1-2; D not certain. V lost 4 bases, J lost 1 base, and 13 bases lay in between. CDR1 ENHRY and CDR2 SYGVKD come from the germline V gene. The CDR3 has 15 residues. CDR3 amino acids: CAISAPAGGNYGYTF. Here the CDR3 DNA reads TGTGCCATCAGTGCCCCAGCCGGAGGTAACTATGGCTACACCTTC.

The genes are TRBV6-1 and TRBJ1-1, with D possibly being TRBD1 (6 bases). Per germline, CDR1 MNHNS and CDR2 SASEGT. Trimming removed 6 bases from V and 1 base from J, with 12 bases in between. This CDR3 region has 14 residues. The DNA for the CDR3 is TGTGCCAGCAGAGGGGGTATGGGGAACACTGAAGCTTTCTTT. Residues: CASRGGMGNTEAFF.

The rearrangement uses TRBV6-5 and TRBJ1-3; D possibly corresponds to TRBD1 (6 bases). CDR3 length equals 15 residues. Looked up from germline, CDR1 is MNHEY and CDR2 is SVGAGI. V lost 6 bases to trimming and J lost 4 bases, with 16 bases between them. The CDR3 DNA reads TGTGCCAGCAGCCTCAACAGGGTGGGAGGAAACACCATATATTTT. Amino acid sequence: CASSLNRVGGNTIYF.

The chain combines TRBV9 with TRBJ2-3; 8 nucleotides line up with TRBD1. This CDR3 has 14 amino acids. Germline V gene data show CDR1 as SGDLS and CDR2 as YYNGEE. V lost 3 bases to trimming and J lost 7 bases; unmatched junction nucleotides: 7. The DNA for the CDR3 is TGTGCCAGCAGCGAGACAGGGGTCACGTATACGCAGTATTTT. Translated: CASSETGVTYTQYF.

The genes are TRBV6-5 and TRBJ1-1; 8 nucleotides match TRBD1. The CDR3 sequence is 12 residues long. Germline assignment: CDR1 MNHEY and CDR2 SVGAGI. Trimming took 6 bases from V and 7 from J; bases not matched to a gene: 4. This chain's CDR3 is CASSPGQGEAFF. CDR3 DNA: TGTGCCAGCAGCCCCGGACAGGGTGAAGCTTTCTTT.

This chain uses TRBV11-2 with TRBJ2-7; TRBD1 matches at 7 bases. With 5 bases clipped from V and 4 bases from J, the junction kept 8 bases outside the gene matches. The CDR3 length is 14 residues. Germline V lookup: CDR1 SGHAT, CDR2 FQNNGV. CDR3 sequence reads: CASSLTGATYEQYF. The CDR3 DNA reads as TGTGCCAGCAGCCTAACAGGGGCCACATACGAGCAGTACTTC.

CDR3 coding DNA: TGCGCCAGCAGCCTTAACCAGGGGCGAGAGCAGTACTTC. It encodes CASSLNQGREQYF. This chain connects TRBV5-1 to TRBJ2-7, with D perhaps TRBD1 (6 bases). V was cut by 4 bases and J by 7 bases, with 15 bases left in between. The CDR3 is 13 amino acids. Per the germline V gene, CDR1 is SGHRS and CDR2 is YFSETQ.

This chain connects TRBV5-1 to TRBJ2-2, with D unresolved. V shed 7 bases and J shed 2 bases, with 12 bases lying between them. CDR1 SGHRS and CDR2 YFSETQ come from the germline V gene. There are 14 residues in the CDR3. In nucleotides, the CDR3 is TGCGCCAGCTTCCCCCGGGCAAACACCGGGGAGCTGTTTTTT. It translates to CASFPRANTGELFF.

The gene calls are TRBV5-6 and TRBJ2-5; D is unclear. Per germline, CDR1 SGHDT and CDR2 YYEEEE. V lost 2 bases to trimming and J lost 4 bases, with 3 bases between them. The CDR3 totals 11 residues. The CDR3 loop reads CASSFAETQYF. CDR3 nucleotides: TGTGCCAGCAGCTTTGCAGAGACCCAGTACTTC. Using reference TRBV5-6 and TRBJ2-5 for the parts outside the CDR3, the full variable domain is DAGVTQSPTHLIKTRGQQVTLRCSPKSGHDTVSWYQQALGQGPQFIFQYYEEEERQRGNFPDRFSGHQFPNYSSELNVNALLLGDSALYLCASSFAETQYFGPGTRLLVL.

This chain uses TRBV6-5 with TRBJ2-7; 7 nucleotides agree with TRBD1. The trim removed 0 bases at V and 4 bases at J, leaving 3 bases unmatched. CDR1 MNHEY and CDR2 SVGAGI come from the germline V gene. The CDR3 contains 14 residues. CDR3 nucleotides: TGTGCCAGCAGTTACTCGAGGGGGCCGTACGAGCAGTACTTC. Its translation is CASSYSRGPYEQYF.

This clone has a single count. The V call is TRBV2, the J call TRBJ2-1; 7 nucleotides match TRBD2. V dropped 6 bases and J dropped 9; count of bases not matched to a gene: 8. In germline, CDR1 is SNHLY, CDR2 FYNNEI. CDR3 size: 13 residues. CDR3 coding DNA: TGTGCCAGCAGCGCGACTAGCCAAGGTGAGCAGTTCTTC. It codes for CASSATSQGEQFF. The full variable domain, rest sourced from reference TRBV2 and TRBJ2-1, is EPEVTQTPSHQVTQMGQEVILRCVPISNHLYFYWYRQILGQKVEFLVSFYNNEISEKSEIFDDQFSVERPDGSNFTLKIRSTKLEDSAMYFCASSATSQGEQFFGPGTRLTVL.

The chain employs TRBV2 and TRBJ1-1; D gene ambiguous. V was shortened by 5 bases and J by 0 bases, with 10 bases between the two germline ends. CDR1 and CDR2 from the germline V gene are SNHLY and FYNNEI. This CDR3 contains 14 residues. CDR3 bases: TGTGCCAGCAGTTGGGGAAGGATGAACACTGAAGCTTTCTTT. This encodes CASSWGRMNTEAFF.

The chain couples TRBV28 to TRBJ1-2; D unclear. There are 14 residues in the CDR3. From germline, CDR1 is MDHEN and CDR2 SYDVKM. The germline V and J ends were trimmed by 5 bases and 5 bases, with 15 bases remaining between them. The CDR3 DNA reads TGTGCCAGCAGTCCGTCCGGGTCTTCTTATGGCTACACCTTC. Translating it yields CASSPSGSSYGYTF.

V gene TRBV5-5 combines with J gene TRBJ1-1; D not certain. Trimming left V 0 bases short and J 0 bases short, with 9 bases between. The CDR3 is made up of 15 amino acids. Looked up from germline, CDR1 is SGHKS and CDR2 is YYEKEE (reference sequence). CDR3 loop: CASSLAPSMNTEAFF. The CDR3 DNA is TGTGCCAGCAGCTTGGCTCCGTCCATGAACACTGAAGCTTTCTTT.

The chain couples TRBV11-2 to TRBJ2-7; no reliable D call. The CDR3 spans 13 residues. V lost 5 bases and J lost 2, with 10 bases in between. Germline assignment: CDR1 SGHAT and CDR2 FQNNGV. In nucleotides, the CDR3 is TGTGCCAGCAGCCTGTGGAGTCCCTACGAGCAGTACTTC. It translates to CASSLWSPYEQYF.

The rearrangement links TRBV10-2 to TRBJ2-3, with a tentative D call TRBD2 (6 bases). V gave up 6 bases and J gave up 0 bases, with 16 bases separating them. The germline gives CDR1 WSHSY, CDR2 SAAADI. This CDR3 has 16 amino acids. Written as DNA, the CDR3 is TGCGCCAGCAGCGGAGGGGACTCTTCTAGCACAGATACGCAGTATTTT. Translating gives CASSGGDSSSTDTQYF.

The chain joins TRBV10-3 to TRBJ2-7; TRBD2 is a possible D gene (5 bases). The CDR3 has 13 amino acids. Between the trimmed V and J ends, which lost 7 bases and 2 bases, there was a span of 12 bases. Looked up from germline, CDR1 is ENHRY and CDR2 is SYGVKD. The CDR3 DNA follows: TGTGCCATCACTGGAGGAGAAACCTACGAGCAGTACTTC. It encodes CAITGGETYEQYF.

The chain joins TRBV30 to TRBJ1-2; D unresolved. This CDR3 is 14 amino acids long. The germline V gene has CDR1 GTSNPN and CDR2 SVGIG (reference sequence). V was cut by 3 bases and J by 6 bases, with 17 bases left in between. CDR3 coding DNA: TGTGCCTGGAGACATTGGCATCTCTTTGATGGCTACACCTTC. Protein: CAWRHWHLFDGYTF.

The genes are TRBV7-9 and TRBJ2-7; D is possibly TRBD2 (6 bases). Germline V gene lookup returns CDR1 SEHNR and CDR2 FQNEAQ (reference sequence). Trimming pared 5 bases from V and 0 bases from J, leaving 17 bases between. The CDR3 totals 16 residues. The CDR3 loop reads CASSTLWGGTSYEQYF. In DNA form, the CDR3 reads TGTGCCAGCAGCACCCTTTGGGGCGGGACCTCCTACGAGCAGTACTTC.

The CDR3 reads CASSFRTSGRNEQFF. DNA for the CDR3: TGTGCCAGCAGCTTCCGGACTAGCGGGCGCAATGAGCAGTTCTTC. V gene TRBV7-9 combines with J gene TRBJ2-1; 11 bases match TRBD2. CDR1 and CDR2 from the germline V gene are SEHNR and FQNEAQ (reference sequence). The V and J ends lost 3 bases and 6 bases, in that order; junction bases with no gene match: 4. The CDR3 runs 15 residues.